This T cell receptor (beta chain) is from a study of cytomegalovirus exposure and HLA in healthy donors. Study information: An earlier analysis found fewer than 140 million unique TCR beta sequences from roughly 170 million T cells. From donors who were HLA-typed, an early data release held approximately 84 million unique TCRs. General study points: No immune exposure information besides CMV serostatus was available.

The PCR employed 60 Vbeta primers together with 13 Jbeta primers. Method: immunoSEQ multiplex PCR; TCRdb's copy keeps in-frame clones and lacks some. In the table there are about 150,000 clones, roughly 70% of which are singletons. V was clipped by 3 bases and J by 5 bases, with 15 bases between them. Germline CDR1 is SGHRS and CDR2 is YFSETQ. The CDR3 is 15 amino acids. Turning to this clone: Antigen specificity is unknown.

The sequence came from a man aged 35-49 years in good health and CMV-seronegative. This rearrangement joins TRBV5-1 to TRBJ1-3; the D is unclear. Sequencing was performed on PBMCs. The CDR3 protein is CASSSAVGRRNTIYF. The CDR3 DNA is TGCGCCAGCAGCTCGGCGGTCGGCAGAAGAAACACCATATATTTT.